Below, 10 T cell receptor beta chains from the same sample are listed, as sequenced in a study of response to subunit inactivated influenza vaccine. TCRdb re-derived calls from the RT-PCR reads in MiXCR, one entry per CDR3 protein. The top ten hold approximately 7.6% of the sample, which has 600,000 to 700,000 distinct CDR3 sequences, about 14% seen once. The sample in question was PBMCs from blood, obtained around 14 days before vaccination. These TCRs come from a man aged 45 to 65 who received an inactivated influenza vaccine.

The chain links TRBV7-2 to TRBJ2-7; D gene ambiguous. The CDR3 is made up of 14 amino acids. The V gene lost 2 bases and the J gene lost 4 bases, with 12 bases spanning the gap. Germline-derived CDR1 and CDR2 are SGHTA and FQGNSA. The CDR3 bases are TGTGCCAGCAGCTTAAACAGAGCCCATTACGAGCAGTACTTC. Amino acids: CASSLNRAHYEQYF.

This clonotype was counted between two and nine times. The V call is TRBV11-2, the J call TRBJ2-5, with unresolved D. V lost 6 bases and J lost 4, with 9 bases in between. CDR3 length equals 12 residues. CDR1 is SGHAT and CDR2 is FQNNGV in the germline V gene. CDR3 sequence: CASRASGETQYF. The DNA of the CDR3 is TGTGCCAGCAGGGCCAGTGGAGAGACCCAGTACTTC.

The DNA of the CDR3 is TGTGCCAGCAGCTTGTGGGTAAACTATGGCTACACCTTC. It codes for CASSLWVNYGYTF. The chain employs TRBV7-2 and TRBJ1-2; D is unclear. CDR1 and CDR2 from the germline V gene are SGHTA and FQGNSA. This CDR3 has 13 amino acids. V shed 3 bases and J shed 2 bases, with 7 bases lying between them.

The chain couples TRBV28 to TRBJ2-7, with TRBD1 matching 8 bases. V was clipped by 6 bases and J by 3 bases; unmatched bases: 10. The CDR3 totals 15 residues. Per the germline V gene, CDR1 is MDHEN and CDR2 is SYDVKM. CDR3 nucleotide sequence: TGTGCCAGCAGCTCTTGGGACAGGTCCAGCTACGAGCAGTACTTC. Amino acid sequence: CASSSWDRSSYEQYF.

This clonotype was picked up many times. The chain joins TRBV5-1 to TRBJ2-3, with D possibly being TRBD2 (6 bases). The CDR3 loop spans 14 amino acids. The V end lost 4 bases, the J end lost 0 bases, and 9 bases lay between the germline ends. Germline values: CDR1 SGHRS, CDR2 YFSETQ. CDR3 coding DNA: TGCGCCAGCAGCATTAGCGGAAGCACAGATACGCAGTATTTT. The encoded protein is CASSISGSTDTQYF.

This chain connects TRBV15 to TRBJ2-7; tentatively, D is TRBD2 (6 bases). Germline V CDR1 and CDR2: LNHNV, YYDKDF (reference sequence). This CDR3 has 13 amino acids. V was pared by 5 bases and J by 6 bases, with 14 bases between. The CDR3 protein is CATSGGTSREQYF. The CDR3 bases are TGTGCCACCAGCGGAGGGACCTCCCGCGAGCAGTACTTC.

This clonotype came up a few times. The chain uses TRBV29-1 and TRBJ1-2; perhaps TRBD1 as D (5 bases). V shed 5 bases and J shed 4 bases, with 11 bases lying between them. The CDR3 loop spans 12 amino acids. CDR1 is SQVTM, CDR2 ANQGSEA, per germline. CDR3 region: CSVFRQIYGYTF. The CDR3 DNA sequence: TGCAGCGTTTTTCGACAGATCTATGGCTACACCTTC.

This sequence joins TRBV29-1 and TRBJ2-7, with 12 positions matching TRBD2. This CDR3 contains 13 residues. Germline CDR1 is SQVTM and CDR2 is ANQGSEA. J was trimmed by 4 bases and V by 6 bases; bases with no gene match: 4. CDR3 in DNA: TGCAGCGTGACTAGCGGGAGTGCTTACGAGCAGTACTTC. Amino acids: CSVTSGSAYEQYF.

This clonotype appeared once. V and J are TRBV12-3 or TRBV12-4 and TRBJ2-1; the D is unclear. Trimming took off 7 bases at V and 6 bases at J, with 10 bases between the two ends. This CDR3 has 12 residues. The CDR3 is CASTPTPNEQFF. The CDR3 DNA follows: TGTGCCAGCACCCCCACACCCAATGAGCAGTTCTTC.

The chain has TRBV7-2 and TRBJ2-1, with 7 bases matching TRBD1. V shed 5 bases, J shed 7 bases, and the junction held 8 bases outside the gene matches. From germline, CDR1 is SGHTA and CDR2 FQGNSA. The CDR3 spans 14 residues. The CDR3 reads CASSLGAGGNEQFF. Written as DNA, the CDR3 is TGTGCCAGCAGCCTGGGGGCAGGGGGTAATGAGCAGTTCTTC.